This T cell receptor (beta chain) was recorded in a study of blood T cell repertoires in COVID-19. This clone appeared a single time. Study processing details: By means of reference gene primer amplification, nucleated cell counts were estimated. Clones were read by immunoSEQ multiplex PCR, and TCRdb kept only the in-frame ones, dropping some. The DNA gave D and trimming, while V, J and clone size come from that table. The sample lists under 200,000 clones; 70% to 85% were seen once. The sequenced material came from PBMCs or T cells enriched from blood (not recorded which). This sequence was found in a woman aged 60-75 years with acute COVID-19.

This CDR3 reads CASRSGANEQFF. The CDR3 DNA follows: TGCGCCAGCAGGTCGGGAGCTAATGAGCAGTTCTTC. The chain couples TRBV4-1 to TRBJ2-1; D perhaps matches TRBD2 (6 bases). Trimming took 6 bases from V and 7 from J, leaving 10 bases between them. Germline loops: CDR1 MGHRA, CDR2 YSYEKL. The CDR3 is 12 amino acids.